The sequence of this TCR beta chain was determined in a study of cytomegalovirus exposure and HLA in healthy donors listed by TCRdb under 2017. Concerning the study at large: According to an earlier analysis of around 600 of the donors, about 190 million T cells yielded 117 million unique TCR beta sequences and roughly 280 Gb of sequence data. In the later analysis, no new phenotypic data were used to find candidate immune exposures; instead, reliance was placed on TCR beta sequences and their occurrence across donors. The study profiled the T cell repertoires of hundreds of subjects by immunosequencing and related them to cytomegalovirus serostatus. Of the 300 to 500 genotyped donors, 81% were placed in the genetic ancestry cluster associated with self-reported Caucasian donors. Every discovery cohort repertoire had been produced on one sequencing platform. In a later analysis, previously published TCR beta repertoires from several hundred donors were re-analyzed and high-resolution HLA genotyping was added so that TCR occurrence patterns could be studied. HLA typing included class I and class II loci at four-digit resolution. The study aimed to test whether cataloging public T cell receptors could reveal signatures of past pathogen exposure. Roughly 300 gigabases of sequencing data and 75 million to 85 million unique TCR sequences made up an early release that covered 640 HLA-typed donors. A later genetic analysis used genome-wide SNP genotypes for 398 of the 666 donors, treating that subset as a discovery cohort. To decide whether each TCR beta V gene segment behaved as functional or pseudogenic, an earlier analysis of 587 of the donors relied on high-throughput TCR beta sequencing. Besides the first cohort of more than 650 subjects, a separate validation cohort made up of over 100 different subjects was used. Because of strong linkage in the cohort, five DR-DQ haplotypes were treated as single units for association and clustering. Among roughly 400 genotyped donors of the cohort, an average of about 240,000 unique TCR beta nucleotide sequences were sequenced per donor, roughly a sixth of them non-productive. High-throughput TCR immunosequencing, statistical association of individual TCRs with disease status, and machine learning were combined to predict cytomegalovirus infection status. The number of donors typed differed by locus, with about 620-630 for A, B, C, DRB1 and DQB1, approximately 500 for DQA1, approximately 570 for DPA1, and some 440 for DPB1. Donor age, sex, ethnicity and CMV serostatus were compiled alongside the repertoire data.

In total, roughly 710 healthy bone marrow donors made up the cohort. All cohort members were sampled while nominally healthy, although unrecorded immune exposures were likely present. The donor tested CMV seropositive, placing the donor among the roughly 300 seropositive members of the cohort. Each donor provided a peripheral blood sample, and peripheral blood mononuclear cells were used for TCR beta sequencing. The Qiagen DNeasy Blood Extraction Kit was used to extract genomic DNA from the blood cell samples. The paper as a whole reports these results and caveats: When HLA alleles, especially DR and DQ, strongly co-occurred, TCR associations were difficult to assign to individual alleles. According to the authors, the approach could potentially be generalized to other disease states and immunological phenotypes. Compared with the roughly 600-donor mean, donors in an Asian-associated ancestry cluster had fewer N-insertions in productive TCRs, according to a later genetic analysis. Sequencing depth was assumed to be roughly uniform across donors in the presence/absence analyses, though that assumption may not hold. An earlier analysis of approximately 530 of the donors showed that most TCR beta V segments appeared in productive rearrangements either about 87% or about 30% of the time, which broadly matched IMGT annotations. Most TCR sequences were observed very rarely across donors, whereas some public TCRs were present in many individuals. A later genetic analysis associated a missense DCLRE1C variant with V-gene and J-gene trimming of TCR beta chains, and an independent cohort replicated the association. Only TCR beta chains were sequenced in this cohort, and the absence of alpha or paired-chain data limited detectable features. For the cohort, immune exposure information was limited to CMV serostatus. In both the original and validation cohorts, the classifier was reported to diagnose cytomegalovirus status with high specificity and sensitivity. In vitro tests confirmed that a few of the cytomegalovirus-associated TCR beta chains recognize cytomegalovirus antigens. Because counts were too low, roughly 18 rarely observed V segments, including chromosome 9 orphons, were left out of the earlier analysis of approximately 580 of the donors. According to a later analysis, parvovirus B19, influenza, CMV and Epstein-Barr virus appeared linked to several top co-occurrence clusters. Linkage disequilibrium might explain the correlated functional status among segregating V segments, but an unknown experimental factor could not be ruled out. Because HLA typing was missing for some donors at each locus, association tests included only the typed subset. Because the 87-base-pair reads could not distinguish some IMGT-functional V segments, including TRBV6-2 and TRBV6-3, those segments were excluded. The sequencing pipeline was judged likely to have produced a cluster of highly shared sequence variants as a technical artifact. Most CMV-associated TCR beta chains appeared to be HLA-restricted in a later analysis, and the HLA associations seemed to be driven largely by CMV exposure. The study listed approximately 160 TCR beta chains as associated with cytomegalovirus. In a later analysis, HLA-associated TCR beta chains showed more clonal expansion and lower generation probabilities than non-associated chains that were equally common. In a later analysis, some 18,000 TCR beta sequences were associated with specific HLA alleles at a false discovery rate of 0.05. In a later analysis, TCR association rates were found to vary across HLA loci, with the most associated TCRs seen for DRB1 alleles and the fewest for HLA-C alleles. A further reported finding was that TCR beta sequences accurately predicted the HLA-A and HLA-B alleles for most subjects in the first cohort.

The library was prepared using the immunoSEQ multiplex PCR assay. For the multiplex PCR, a mixture combining 60 forward primers for TCR Vbeta segments and 13 reverse primers for TCR Jbeta segments was used. The CDR3 region of rearranged TCR beta genes was amplified from genomic DNA with a multiplex PCR assay. The Illumina HiSeq System was used to sequence the amplified TCR beta libraries as 87-base-pair reads. The original methods were these. Across the roughly 600 repertoires, a later analysis counted tens of millions of unique TCR beta chains, some 11 million of which were shared by at least two donors. A nearest-neighbor algorithm error-corrected the raw reads and collapsed the reads into unique sequences, merging closely related sequences to remove PCR and sequencing errors. V, D and J gene segments were assigned by aligning CDR3 sequences to IMGT reference sequences. For a sequence to be retained, a match of at least six nucleotides to both a V gene segment and a J gene segment was required. A rearrangement was called productive if the CDR3 had no stop codons and remained in frame with V and J, and every other rearrangement was called non-productive. CDR3 was defined by IMGT convention, running from the second conserved V-encoded cysteine to the conserved J-encoded phenylalanine. In an earlier analysis of 500 to 650 of the donors, sequences lacking an unambiguous match to a single V gene segment were excluded. An earlier analysis of a few hundred of the donors called V segments functional above 56.7% productive rearrangements and segregating when the between-donor standard deviation exceeded 5%. A statistical classification framework was built for diagnosing cytomegalovirus status from the catalog of TCR beta chain sequences. V and J gene assignment, in a later analysis, came from comparing TCR nucleotide sequences with IMGT/GENE-DB human TR gene sequences. A later analysis assigned CDR3 sequences and most-parsimonious VDJ recombination scenarios with the TCRdist pipeline. In a later analysis, each TCR beta chain was defined by its CDR3 amino acid sequence together with its V-gene family, and reads lacking a unique V-gene family were excluded. As a way to deal with suspected cross-contamination and a sequencing artifact, a later analysis dropped 592 nucleotide sequences that were highly shared and had low generation probability. In a later analysis, a clonal expansion index for each public chain was calculated from normalized within-repertoire ranks of inferred template counts. In a later analysis, generation probabilities were computed with a VDJ recombination model fitted to out-of-frame rearrangements, and the resulting probabilities were checked against IGoR. Hypergeometric tests were used in a later analysis to score TCR-TCR, TCR-HLA and TCR-CMV co-occurrence, with a repertoire-size bias correction applied to the TCR pairs. A later analysis estimated false discovery rates by permuting HLA or CMV assignments 20 times. A later analysis grouped co-occurring TCRs with DBSCAN, adding TCRdist sequence similarity when clustering within HLA-allele-positive subsets. Repertoires with fewer than 30,000 or more than 120,000 public chains were left out of co-occurrence clustering, as were five repertoires with anomalous nucleotide sharing. Sourced from immuneACCESS, this table was stored by TCRdb with only in-frame sequences that have V and J called. A share of the clones is absent; for the studies checked, an unresolved V gene accounts for under half, and the remainder has no known explanation. V, J and clone size were drawn from that table, and D and trimming were deduced from the DNA. This sample gives approximately 70,000 clones in total; about 70% of them show up just once. Clones ranked in the top ten supply 8.5% to 10% of the sample.

Comment on this clone: Its binding antigen is unknown. Per-base quality was not reported, and no clone a single base away is much larger than it.

CDR1 and CDR2, per the germline V gene, are SGHAT and FQNNGV. The CDR3 covers 16 residues, taking in both the cysteine and the phenylalanine. CDR3 DNA only is kept here, 48 bases in frame from base 1. Germline trimming: 4 bases from V, 0 bases from J; junction bases outside gene matches: 7. This TCR derives from a woman aged 50 to 60 in good health and CMV-seropositive. The rearrangement joined TRBV11-2 to TRBJ2-3; TRBD2 lines up with 7 middle nucleotides. The material sequenced was PBMCs. For the CDR3, the sequence is CASSYQAGLSTDTQYF. The bases are TGTGCCAGCAGCTACCAAGCGGGGCTAAGCACAGATACGCAGTATTTT.